Reported below is one T cell receptor beta chain. V dropped 2 bases and J dropped 0 bases, with 5 bases sitting between them. Germline V gene lookup returns CDR1 SGHTA and CDR2 FQGNSA. This CDR3 has 13 amino acids. The data were obtained in a study of blood T cell repertoires in COVID-19. TCRdb's table, derived via immunoSEQ multiplex PCR, lists solely in-frame clones and lacks some. This sample has over 200,000 clones, with approximately 87% found just once. The sequence was obtained from a man aged 55 to 70 who had recovered from COVID-19. Sequencing input: peripheral blood. This chain links TRBV7-2 with TRBJ2-7; unclear D gene. The chain's CDR3 is CASSLYSSYEQYF. The CDR3 region has the DNA TGTGCCAGCAGCTTATATAGCTCCTACGAGCAGTACTTC.